This T cell receptor beta chain is from a study of blood T cell repertoires in COVID-19. A single count supports this clone. The junction had 7 bases not matched to a gene; V was cut back by 4 bases and J by 4 bases. This CDR3 comprises 15 residues. Germline V lookup: CDR1 SGHNT, CDR2 YENEEA. The data were produced by immunoSEQ multiplex PCR, yet TCRdb's version contains in-frame clones alone and is incomplete. The repertoire includes 190,000 or so clones, about 95% of them detected once, and roughly 0.76% sits in the top ten. The rearrangement joins TRBV11-3 to TRBJ1-1; 9 bases are a match to TRBD1. Sequenced material: peripheral blood. The TCR comes from a man between 25 and 39 years old with COVID-19, enrolled during active disease. The CDR3 DNA is TGTGCCAGCAGCTCGGGACAGGGTGTCGCCACTGAAGCTTTCTTT. Translating gives CASSSGQGVATEAFF.